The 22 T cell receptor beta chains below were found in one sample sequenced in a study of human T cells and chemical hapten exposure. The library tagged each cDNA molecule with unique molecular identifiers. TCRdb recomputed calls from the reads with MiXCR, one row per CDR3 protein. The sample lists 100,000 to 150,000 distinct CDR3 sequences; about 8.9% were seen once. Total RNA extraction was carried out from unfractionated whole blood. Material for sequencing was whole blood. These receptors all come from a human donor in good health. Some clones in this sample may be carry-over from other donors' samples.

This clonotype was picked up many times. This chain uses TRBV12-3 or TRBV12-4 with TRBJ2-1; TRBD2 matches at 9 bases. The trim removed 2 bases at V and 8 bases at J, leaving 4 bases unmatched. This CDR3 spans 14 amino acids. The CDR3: CASSLRSSGDEQFF. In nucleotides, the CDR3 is TGTGCCAGCAGTTTAAGGTCTAGCGGGGATGAGCAGTTCTTC.

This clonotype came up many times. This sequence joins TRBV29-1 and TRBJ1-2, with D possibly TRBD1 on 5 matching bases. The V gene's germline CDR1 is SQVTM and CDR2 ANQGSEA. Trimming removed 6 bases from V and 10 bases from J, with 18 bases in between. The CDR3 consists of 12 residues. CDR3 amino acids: CSVRGTGPDYTF. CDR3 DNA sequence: TGCAGCGTCCGAGGAACAGGTCCGGACTACACCTTC.

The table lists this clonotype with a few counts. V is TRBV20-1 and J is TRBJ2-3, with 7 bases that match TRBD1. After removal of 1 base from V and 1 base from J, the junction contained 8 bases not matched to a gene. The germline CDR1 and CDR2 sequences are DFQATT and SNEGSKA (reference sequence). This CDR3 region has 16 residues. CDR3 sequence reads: CSARAPTGMGTDTQYF. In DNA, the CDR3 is TGCAGTGCTAGAGCCCCGACAGGGATGGGCACAGATACGCAGTATTTT.

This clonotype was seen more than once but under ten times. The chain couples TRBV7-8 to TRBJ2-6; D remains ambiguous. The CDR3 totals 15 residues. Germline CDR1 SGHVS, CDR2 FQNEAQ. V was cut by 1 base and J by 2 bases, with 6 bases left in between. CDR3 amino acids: CASSLGVAGANVLTF. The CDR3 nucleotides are TGTGCCAGCAGCTTAGGGGTTGCTGGGGCCAACGTCCTGACTTTC.

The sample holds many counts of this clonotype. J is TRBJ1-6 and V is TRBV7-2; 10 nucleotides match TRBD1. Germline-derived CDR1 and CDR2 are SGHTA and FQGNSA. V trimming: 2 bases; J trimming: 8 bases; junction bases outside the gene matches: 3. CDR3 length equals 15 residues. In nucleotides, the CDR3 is TGTGCCAGCAGCTTACTGACAGGGGGCGATTCACCCCTCCACTTT. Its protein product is CASSLLTGGDSPLHF. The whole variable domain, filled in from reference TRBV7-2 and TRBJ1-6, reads GAGVSQSPSNKVTEKGKDVELRCDPISGHTALYWYRQSLGQGLEFLIYFQGNSAPDKSGLPSDRFSAERTGGSVSTLTIQRTQQEDSAVYLCASSLLTGGDSPLHFGNGTRLTVT.

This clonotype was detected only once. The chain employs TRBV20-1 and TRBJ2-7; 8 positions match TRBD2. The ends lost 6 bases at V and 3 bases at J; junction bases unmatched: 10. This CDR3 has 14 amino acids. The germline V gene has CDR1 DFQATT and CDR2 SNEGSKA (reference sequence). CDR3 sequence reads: CSARGERVDYEQYF. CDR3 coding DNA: TGCAGTGCGCGGGGGGAGCGGGTGGACTACGAGCAGTACTTC.

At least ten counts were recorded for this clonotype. As DNA, the CDR3 is TGTGCCAGCTCACCACCGGGCAGGGAGAACACCGGGGAGCTGTTTTTT. This sequence encodes CASSPPGRENTGELFF. V is TRBV18 and J is TRBJ2-2; tentatively, D is TRBD1 (5 bases). With 0 bases removed from V and 1 base from J, the gap between germline ends came to 9 bases. This CDR3 is built from 16 residues. CDR1 and CDR2 (germline): KGHSH, LQKENI.

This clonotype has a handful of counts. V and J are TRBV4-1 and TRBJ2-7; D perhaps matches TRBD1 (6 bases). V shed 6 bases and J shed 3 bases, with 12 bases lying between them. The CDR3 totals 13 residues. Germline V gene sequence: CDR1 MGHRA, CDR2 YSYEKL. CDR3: CASSSQQGYEQYF. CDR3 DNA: TGCGCCAGCAGTTCCCAACAGGGCTACGAGCAGTACTTC.

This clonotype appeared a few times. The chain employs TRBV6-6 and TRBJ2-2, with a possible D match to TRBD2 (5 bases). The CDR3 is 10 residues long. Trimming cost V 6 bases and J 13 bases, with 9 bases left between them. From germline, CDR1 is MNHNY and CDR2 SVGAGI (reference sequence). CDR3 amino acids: CASRGGGLFF. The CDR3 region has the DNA TGTGCCAGCAGAGGAGGTGGGCTGTTTTTT.

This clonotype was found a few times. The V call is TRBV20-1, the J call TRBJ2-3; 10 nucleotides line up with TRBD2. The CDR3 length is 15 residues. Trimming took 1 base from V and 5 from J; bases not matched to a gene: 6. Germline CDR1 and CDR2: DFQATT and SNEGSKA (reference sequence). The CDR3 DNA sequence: TGCAGTGCTAGAGTACTAGCGGGGTTCAGAGATACGCAGTATTTT. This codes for CSARVLAGFRDTQYF.

The CDR3 DNA follows: TGTGCCAGCAGCTTGGCCTTAGTCGGCCGAGAAGCTTTCTTT. The encoded protein is CASSLALVGREAFF. The V gene is TRBV5-6, the J gene TRBJ1-1; no definite D call. V was trimmed by 0 bases and J by 8 bases, leaving 14 bases between them. Germline lookup yields CDR1 SGHDT and CDR2 YYEEEE. The length of the CDR3 is 14 residues.

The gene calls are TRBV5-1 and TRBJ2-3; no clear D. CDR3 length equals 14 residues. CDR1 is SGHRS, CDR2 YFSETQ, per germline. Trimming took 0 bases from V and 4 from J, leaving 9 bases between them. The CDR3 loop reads CASSLELSADTQYF. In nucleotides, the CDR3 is TGCGCCAGCAGCTTGGAATTGAGCGCAGATACGCAGTATTTT.

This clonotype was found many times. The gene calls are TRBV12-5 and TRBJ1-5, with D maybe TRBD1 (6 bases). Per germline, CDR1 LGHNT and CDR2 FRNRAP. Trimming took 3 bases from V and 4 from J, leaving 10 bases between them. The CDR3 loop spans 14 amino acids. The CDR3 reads CASGFGQFNQPQHF. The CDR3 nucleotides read TGTGCTAGTGGTTTCGGACAGTTTAATCAGCCCCAGCATTTT.

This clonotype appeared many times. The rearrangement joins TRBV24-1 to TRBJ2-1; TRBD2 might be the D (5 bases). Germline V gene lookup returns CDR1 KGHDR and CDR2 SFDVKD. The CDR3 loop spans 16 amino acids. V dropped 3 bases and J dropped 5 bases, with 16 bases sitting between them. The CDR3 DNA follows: TGTGCCACCAGTGATCCGACTCCTGGAGGAAACAATGAGCAGTTCTTC. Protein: CATSDPTPGGNNEQFF.

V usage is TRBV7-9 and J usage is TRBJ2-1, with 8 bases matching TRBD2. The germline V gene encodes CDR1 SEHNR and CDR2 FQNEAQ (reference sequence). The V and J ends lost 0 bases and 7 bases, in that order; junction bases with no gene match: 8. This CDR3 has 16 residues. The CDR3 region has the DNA TGTGCCAGCAGCTTAGCACCGGGAGGGCCGCGAAATGAGCAGTTCTTC. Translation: CASSLAPGGPRNEQFF.

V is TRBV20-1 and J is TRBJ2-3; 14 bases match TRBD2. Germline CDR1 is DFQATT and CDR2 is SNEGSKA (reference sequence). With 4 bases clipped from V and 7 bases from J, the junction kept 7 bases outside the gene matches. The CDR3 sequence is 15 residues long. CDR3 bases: TGCAGTGCTATCGTGACTAGCGGGGGGGCAAATACGCAGTATTTT. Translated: CSAIVTSGGANTQYF.

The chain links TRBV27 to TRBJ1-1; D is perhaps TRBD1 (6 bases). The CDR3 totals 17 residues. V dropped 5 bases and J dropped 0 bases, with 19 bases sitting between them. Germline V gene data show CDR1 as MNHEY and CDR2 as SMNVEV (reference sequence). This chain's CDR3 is CASSRGGQRLMNTEAFF. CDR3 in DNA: TGTGCCAGCAGTCGGGGAGGACAGCGACTTATGAACACTGAAGCTTTCTTT.

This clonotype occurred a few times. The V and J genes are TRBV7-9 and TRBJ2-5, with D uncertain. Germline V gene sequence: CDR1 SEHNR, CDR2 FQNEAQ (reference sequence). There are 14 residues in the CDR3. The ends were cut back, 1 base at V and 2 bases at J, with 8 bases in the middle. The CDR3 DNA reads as TGTGCCAGCAGCTTAGTAAACAGACAAGAGACCCAGTACTTC. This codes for CASSLVNRQETQYF.

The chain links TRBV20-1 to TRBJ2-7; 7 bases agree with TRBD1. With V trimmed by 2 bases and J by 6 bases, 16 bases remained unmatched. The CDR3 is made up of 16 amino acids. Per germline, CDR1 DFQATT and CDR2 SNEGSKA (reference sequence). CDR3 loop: CSARHRDSPLKGEQYF. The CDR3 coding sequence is TGCAGTGCTAGACACCGGGACAGTCCTCTGAAGGGCGAGCAGTACTTC.

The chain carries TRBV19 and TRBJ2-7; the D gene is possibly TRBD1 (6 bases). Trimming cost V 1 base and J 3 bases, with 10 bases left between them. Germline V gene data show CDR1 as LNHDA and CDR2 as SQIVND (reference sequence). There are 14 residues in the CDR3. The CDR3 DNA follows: TGTGCCAGTAGTATAGGCCAGGGGCACTACGAGCAGTACTTC. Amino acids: CASSIGQGHYEQYF.

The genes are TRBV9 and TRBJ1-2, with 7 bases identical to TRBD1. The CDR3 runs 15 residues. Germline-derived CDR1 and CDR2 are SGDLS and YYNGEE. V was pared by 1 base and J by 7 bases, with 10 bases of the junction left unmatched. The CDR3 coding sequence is TGTGCCAGCAGCGTAAATGGACAGGATTTGGGTGGCTACACCTTC. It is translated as CASSVNGQDLGGYTF. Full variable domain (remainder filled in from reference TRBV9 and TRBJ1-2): DSGVTQTPKHLITATGQRVTLRCSPRSGDLSVYWYQQSLDQGLQFLIQYYNGEERAKGNILERFSAQQFPDLHSELNLSSLELGDSALYFCASSVNGQDLGGYTFGSGTRLTVV.

CDR3 in amino acids: CASSPLDTQYF. CDR3 bases: TGTGCCAGCAGCCCCCTAGATACGCAGTATTTT. This chain uses TRBV7-4 with TRBJ2-3; unclear D gene. Germline lookup yields CDR1 SGHVT and CDR2 SQSDAQ. The length of the CDR3 is 11 residues. The V and J ends lost 5 bases and 5 bases respectively, with 5 bases between them.